The source of this T cell receptor beta chain is a study of shared clonotypes between healthy human individuals. With regard to this clone: This specimen includes other DNA sequences encoding the same CDR3.

All donors were healthy HIV-negative adults lacking recent acute infections or vaccinations. Profiling relied on immunoSEQ multiplex PCR, and the TCRdb table lists in-frame clones only, not all of them. The repertoire holds 470,000 or so clones, with 81% as singletons. Sample: PBMCs. The TCR was taken from a woman aged 40 to 50 in good health. Some clones in this sample may be carry-over from other donors' samples.

The CDR3 coding sequence is TGTGCCAGCTCACAGGGACAGGGCAGCAATCAGCCCCAGCATTTT. Its translation: CASSQGQGSNQPQHF. V usage is TRBV18 and J usage is TRBJ1-5; 9 bases are shared with TRBD1. CDR1 is KGHSH, CDR2 LQKENI, per germline. The CDR3 extends over 15 amino acids. Trimming cost V 4 bases and J 1 base; bases outside gene matches: 2.